This T cell receptor (beta chain) stems from a study of T cell responses to AZD1222 COVID-19 vaccine. TCRdb's copy holds only in-frame clones and misses some; the assay was immunoSEQ multiplex PCR. This sample has about 100,000 clones, with just over 90% found just once. This clone has a count of ten or more. Looked up from germline, CDR1 is LGHNA and CDR2 is YSLEER. The CDR3 is 16 residues long. The V end was cut by 0 bases, the J end by 4 bases, with 16 bases between. The TCR originated in an adult who received the AZD1222 COVID-19 vaccine. The sample in question was peripheral blood, obtained 28 days after the second AZD1222 dose. This chain uses TRBV4-3 with TRBJ2-7; D is undetermined. The CDR3 region has the DNA TGCGCCAGCAGCCAAGATCAGAAGACACGCTCTTACGAGCAGTACTTC. This gives the protein CASSQDQKTRSYEQYF.